This T cell receptor beta chain stems from a study of T cell responses to AZD1222 COVID-19 vaccine. V lost 6 bases, J lost 2 bases, and 4 bases stayed unmatched. The CDR3 contains 13 residues. The method was immunoSEQ multiplex PCR; TCRdb's version includes in-frame clones alone and lacks a portion of them. Among about 140,000 clones listed, about 90% were seen once. Findings and limits, study-wide: Of the AZD1222 recipients, only six were seropositive at baseline.

This clone came up a few times. Its antigen is as yet unknown. The chain joins TRBV12-3 or TRBV12-4 to TRBJ2-7, with TRBD1 matching 7 bases. The sequence was collected from an adult who received the MenACWY meningococcal vaccine as a control. The starting material was peripheral blood, obtained 28 days after the second dose of the MenACWY control vaccine. The CDR3: CASRSGTAYEQYF. The CDR3 nucleotides are TGTGCCAGCAGATCCGGGACAGCCTACGAGCAGTACTTC.